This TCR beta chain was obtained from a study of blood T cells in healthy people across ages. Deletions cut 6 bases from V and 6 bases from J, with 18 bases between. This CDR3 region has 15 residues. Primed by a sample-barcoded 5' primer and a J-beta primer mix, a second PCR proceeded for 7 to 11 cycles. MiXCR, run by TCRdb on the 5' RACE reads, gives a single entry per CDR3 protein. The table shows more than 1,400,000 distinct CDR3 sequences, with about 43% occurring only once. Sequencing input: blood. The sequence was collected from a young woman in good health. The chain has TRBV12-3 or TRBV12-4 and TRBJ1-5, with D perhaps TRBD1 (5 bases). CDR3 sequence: CASSPNRDLTQPQHF. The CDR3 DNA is TGTGCCAGCAGCCCCAACCGGGACTTAACTCAGCCCCAGCATTTT.